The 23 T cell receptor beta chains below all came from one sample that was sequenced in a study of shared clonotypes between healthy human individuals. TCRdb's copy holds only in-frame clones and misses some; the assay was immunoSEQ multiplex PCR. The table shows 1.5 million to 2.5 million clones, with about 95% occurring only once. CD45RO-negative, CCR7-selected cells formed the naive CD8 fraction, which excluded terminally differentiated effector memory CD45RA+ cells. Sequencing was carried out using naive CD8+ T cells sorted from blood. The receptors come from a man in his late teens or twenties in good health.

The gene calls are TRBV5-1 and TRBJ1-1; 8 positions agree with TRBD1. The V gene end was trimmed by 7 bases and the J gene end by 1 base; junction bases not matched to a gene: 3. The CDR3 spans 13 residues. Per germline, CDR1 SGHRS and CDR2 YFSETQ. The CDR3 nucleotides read TGCGCCAGCTACGGACAGGGGAACACTGAAGCTTTCTTT. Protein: CASYGQGNTEAFF.

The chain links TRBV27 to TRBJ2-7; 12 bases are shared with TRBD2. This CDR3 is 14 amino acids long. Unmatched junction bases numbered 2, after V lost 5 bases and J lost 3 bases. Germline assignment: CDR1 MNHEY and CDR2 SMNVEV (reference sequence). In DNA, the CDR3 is TGTGCCAGCAGTCAACTAGCGGGAGGCTACGAGCAGTACTTC. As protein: CASSQLAGGYEQYF.

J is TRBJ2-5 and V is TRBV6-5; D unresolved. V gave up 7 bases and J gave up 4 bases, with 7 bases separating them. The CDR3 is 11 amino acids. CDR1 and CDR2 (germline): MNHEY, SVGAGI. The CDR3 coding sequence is TGTGCCAGCATGTGGGGAGAGACCCAGTACTTC. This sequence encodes CASMWGETQYF.

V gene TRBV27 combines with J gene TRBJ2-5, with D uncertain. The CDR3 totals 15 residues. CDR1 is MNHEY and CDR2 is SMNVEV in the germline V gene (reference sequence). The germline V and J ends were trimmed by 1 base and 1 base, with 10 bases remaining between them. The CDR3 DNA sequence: TGTGCCAGCAGTTTATTGTACCGGGCCCAAGAGACCCAGTACTTC. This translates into CASSLLYRAQETQYF.

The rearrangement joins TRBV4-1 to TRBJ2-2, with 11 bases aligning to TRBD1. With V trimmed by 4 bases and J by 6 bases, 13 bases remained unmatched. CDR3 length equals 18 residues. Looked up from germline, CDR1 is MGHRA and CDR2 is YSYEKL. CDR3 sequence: CASSLRPGTGGLAGELFF. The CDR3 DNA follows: TGCGCCAGCAGCCTGAGGCCCGGGACAGGGGGACTAGCCGGGGAGCTGTTTTTT.

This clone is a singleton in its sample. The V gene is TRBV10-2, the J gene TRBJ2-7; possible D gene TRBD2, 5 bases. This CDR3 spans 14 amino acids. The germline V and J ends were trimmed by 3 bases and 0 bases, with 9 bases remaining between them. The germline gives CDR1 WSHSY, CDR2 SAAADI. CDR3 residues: CASSDGVSSYEQYF. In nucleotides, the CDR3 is TGCGCCAGCAGTGACGGGGTAAGCTCCTACGAGCAGTACTTC.

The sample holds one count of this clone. CDR3 sequence: CASSLDPEQGNSYEQYF. CDR3 nucleotides: TGTGCCAGCAGCTTAGACCCCGAGCAGGGGAACTCCTACGAGCAGTACTTC. The V gene is TRBV13, the J gene TRBJ2-7, with D possibly being TRBD1 (6 bases). The V end was cut by 1 base, the J end by 0 bases, with 16 bases between. In germline, CDR1 is PRHDT, CDR2 FYEKMQ (reference sequence). This CDR3 has 17 amino acids.

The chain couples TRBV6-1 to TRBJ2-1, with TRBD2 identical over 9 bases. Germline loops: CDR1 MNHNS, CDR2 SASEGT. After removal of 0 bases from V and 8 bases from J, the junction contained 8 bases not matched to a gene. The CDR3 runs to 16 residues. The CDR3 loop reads CASSEARLAGVYEQFF. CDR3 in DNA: TGTGCCAGCAGTGAAGCGCGTTTAGCGGGAGTTTATGAGCAGTTCTTC.

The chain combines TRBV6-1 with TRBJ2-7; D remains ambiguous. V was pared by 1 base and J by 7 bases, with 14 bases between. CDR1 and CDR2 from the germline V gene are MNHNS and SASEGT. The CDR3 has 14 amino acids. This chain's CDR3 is CASSEGWAVYEQYF. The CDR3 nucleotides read TGTGCCAGCAGTGAAGGCTGGGCAGTGTATGAGCAGTACTTC.

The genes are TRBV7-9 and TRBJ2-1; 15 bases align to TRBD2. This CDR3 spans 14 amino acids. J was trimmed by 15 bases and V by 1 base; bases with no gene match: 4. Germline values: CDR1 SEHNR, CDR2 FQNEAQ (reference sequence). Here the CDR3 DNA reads TGTGCCAGCAGCTTAGGGACTAGCGGGGGGGCCGGGTTCTTC. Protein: CASSLGTSGGAGFF.

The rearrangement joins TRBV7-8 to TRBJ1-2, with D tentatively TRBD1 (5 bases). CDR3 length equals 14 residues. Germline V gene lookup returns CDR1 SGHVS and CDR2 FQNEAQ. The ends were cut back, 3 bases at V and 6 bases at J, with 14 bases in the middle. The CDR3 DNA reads TGTGCCAGCAGCTTGAACCAGGGAAGGGATGGCTACACCTTC. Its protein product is CASSLNQGRDGYTF.

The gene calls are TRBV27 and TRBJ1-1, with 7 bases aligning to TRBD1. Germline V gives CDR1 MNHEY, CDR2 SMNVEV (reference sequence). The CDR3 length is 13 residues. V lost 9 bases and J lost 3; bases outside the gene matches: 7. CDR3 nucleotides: TGTGCCAGTCAGGGGGACTCCGACACTGAAGCTTTCTTT. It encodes CASQGDSDTEAFF.

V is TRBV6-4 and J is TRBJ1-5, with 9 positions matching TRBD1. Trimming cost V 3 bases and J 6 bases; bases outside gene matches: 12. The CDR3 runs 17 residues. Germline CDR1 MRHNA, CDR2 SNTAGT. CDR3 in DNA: TGTGCCAGCAGTGATCTAACAGGGGGCCTACTCCTTCAGCCCCAGCATTTT. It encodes CASSDLTGGLLLQPQHF.

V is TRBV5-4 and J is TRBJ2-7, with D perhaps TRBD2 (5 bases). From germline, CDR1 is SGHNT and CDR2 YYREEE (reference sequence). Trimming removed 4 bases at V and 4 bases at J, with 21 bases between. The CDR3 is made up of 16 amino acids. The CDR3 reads CASSPDLRTEEYEQYF. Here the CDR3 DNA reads TGTGCCAGCAGCCCGGATCTCCGGACTGAAGAATACGAGCAGTACTTC.

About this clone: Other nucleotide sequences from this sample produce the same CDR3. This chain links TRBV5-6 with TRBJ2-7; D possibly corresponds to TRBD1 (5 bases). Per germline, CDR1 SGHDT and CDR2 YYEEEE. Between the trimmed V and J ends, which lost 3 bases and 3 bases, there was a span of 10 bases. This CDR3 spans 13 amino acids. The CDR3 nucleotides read TGTGCCAGCAGCTCGGACATCAGCTACGAGCAGTACTTC. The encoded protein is CASSSDISYEQYF.

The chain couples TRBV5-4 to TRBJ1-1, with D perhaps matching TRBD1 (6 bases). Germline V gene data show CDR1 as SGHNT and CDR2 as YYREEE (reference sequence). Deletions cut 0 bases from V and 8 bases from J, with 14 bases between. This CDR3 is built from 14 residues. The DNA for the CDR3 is TGTGCCAGCAGCTTGGCGGGGGGCGTGTGGGAAGCTTTCTTT. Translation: CASSLAGGVWEAFF. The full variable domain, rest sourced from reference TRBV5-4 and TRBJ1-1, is ETGVTQSPTHLIKTRGQQVTLRCSSQSGHNTVSWYQQALGQGPQFIFQYYREEENGRGNFPPRFSGLQFPNYSSELNVNALELDDSALYLCASSLAGGVWEAFFGQGTRLTVV.

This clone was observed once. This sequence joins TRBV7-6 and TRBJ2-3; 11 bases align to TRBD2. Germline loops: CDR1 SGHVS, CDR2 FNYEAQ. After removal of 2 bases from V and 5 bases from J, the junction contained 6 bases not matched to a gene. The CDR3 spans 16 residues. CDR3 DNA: TGTGCCAGCAGCTTATTAACTAGCGGGGGCAAAGATACGCAGTATTTT. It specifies CASSLLTSGGKDTQYF.

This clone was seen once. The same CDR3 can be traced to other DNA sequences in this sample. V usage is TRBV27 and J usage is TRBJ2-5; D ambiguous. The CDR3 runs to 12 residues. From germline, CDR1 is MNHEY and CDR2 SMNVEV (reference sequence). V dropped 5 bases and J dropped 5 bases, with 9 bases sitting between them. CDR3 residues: CASSPLGETQYF. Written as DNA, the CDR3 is TGTGCCAGCAGTCCCCTCGGGGAGACCCAGTACTTC.

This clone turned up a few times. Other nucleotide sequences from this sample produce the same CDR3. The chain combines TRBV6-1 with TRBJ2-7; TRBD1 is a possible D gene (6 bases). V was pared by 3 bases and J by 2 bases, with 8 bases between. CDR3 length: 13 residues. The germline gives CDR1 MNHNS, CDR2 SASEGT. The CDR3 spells CASSEGQAYEQYF. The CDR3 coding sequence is TGTGCCAGCAGTGAGGGACAAGCCTACGAGCAGTACTTC.

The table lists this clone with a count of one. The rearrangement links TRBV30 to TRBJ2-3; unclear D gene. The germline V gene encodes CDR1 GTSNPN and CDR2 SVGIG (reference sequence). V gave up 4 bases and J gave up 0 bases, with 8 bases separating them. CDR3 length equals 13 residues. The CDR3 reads CAWTLSSTDTQYF. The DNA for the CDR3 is TGTGCCTGGACCCTTAGTAGCACAGATACGCAGTATTTT.

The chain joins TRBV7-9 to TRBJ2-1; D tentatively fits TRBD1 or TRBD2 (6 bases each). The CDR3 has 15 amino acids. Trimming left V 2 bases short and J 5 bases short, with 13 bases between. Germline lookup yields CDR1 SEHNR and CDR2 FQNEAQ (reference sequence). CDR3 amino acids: CASSLRGAGHNEQFF. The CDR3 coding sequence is TGTGCCAGCAGCTTAAGGGGGGCAGGGCACAATGAGCAGTTCTTC.

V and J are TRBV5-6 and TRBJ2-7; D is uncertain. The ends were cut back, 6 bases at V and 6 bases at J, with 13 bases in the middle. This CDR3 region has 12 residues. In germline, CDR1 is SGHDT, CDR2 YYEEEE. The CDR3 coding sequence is TGTGCCAGCACCATAGACTCATCCGAGCAGTACTTC. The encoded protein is CASTIDSSEQYF.

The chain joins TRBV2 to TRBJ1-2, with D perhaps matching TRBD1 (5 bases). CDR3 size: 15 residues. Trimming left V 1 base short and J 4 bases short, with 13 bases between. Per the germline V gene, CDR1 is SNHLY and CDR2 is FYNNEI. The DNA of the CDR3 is TGTGCCAGCAGTGAAGGCCACAGGTTTAGCTATGGCTACACCTTC. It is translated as CASSEGHRFSYGYTF.